These 28 T cell receptor beta chains were all obtained from the same sample, sequenced in a study of shared clonotypes between healthy human individuals. Only in-frame clones appear in the TCRdb table, and some are missing; sequencing was by immunoSEQ multiplex PCR. The sample shows some 2,000,000 clones, nearly 97% of them seen only once. The material sequenced was naive CD4+ T cells sorted from blood. Subset: CD45RA+ positively selected. The receptors were sampled from a man between 18 and 35 years old in good health.

This rearrangement joins TRBV30 to TRBJ1-4, with 7 bases lining up with TRBD1. Germline loops: CDR1 GTSNPN, CDR2 SVGIG (reference sequence). CDR3 length: 18 residues. The V gene end was trimmed by 0 bases and the J gene end by 7 bases; junction bases not matched to a gene: 17. For the CDR3, the DNA is TGTGCCTGGAGTGTAACTGTGGGGCACAGGGGCCAACCTGAAAAACTGTTTTTT. Protein: CAWSVTVGHRGQPEKLFF.

This clone showed up just a few times. This specimen includes other DNA sequences encoding the same CDR3. This chain connects TRBV6-6 to TRBJ1-6; 8 nucleotides align to TRBD1. The CDR3 contains 15 residues. Per the germline V gene, CDR1 is MNHNY and CDR2 is SVGAGI (reference sequence). V shed 2 bases, J shed 6 bases, and the junction held 3 bases outside the gene matches. DNA for the CDR3: TGTGCCAGCAGTTACGGACAGGGTGGTAATTCACCCCTCCACTTT. Translating gives CASSYGQGGNSPLHF.

As for this clone: At the DNA level, this CDR3 is encoded by other sequences in the same sample as well. The DNA of the CDR3 is TGCGCCAGCAGCTTGGCTCGGCAGGGCGCAGATACGCAGTATTTT. Its translation is CASSLARQGADTQYF. The rearrangement links TRBV5-1 to TRBJ2-3; D might be TRBD1 (5 bases). V was trimmed by 0 bases and J by 4 bases, leaving 12 bases between them. This CDR3 comprises 15 residues. Germline assignment: CDR1 SGHRS and CDR2 YFSETQ.

The J gene is TRBJ2-1, the V gene TRBV5-1; TRBD1 aligns across 7 bases. J lost 3 bases, V lost 0 bases, and 6 bases had no gene match. The CDR3 contains 16 residues. The germline CDR1 and CDR2 sequences are SGHRS and YFSETQ. CDR3 sequence reads: CASSLGVQGLYNEQFF. CDR3 nucleotide sequence: TGCGCCAGCAGCTTGGGCGTACAGGGGCTCTACAATGAGCAGTTCTTC.

The rearrangement links TRBV28 to TRBJ2-3; D not certain. The CDR3 contains 13 residues. Trimming left V 4 bases short and J 4 bases short, with 9 bases between. Germline V gene lookup returns CDR1 MDHEN and CDR2 SYDVKM. The CDR3 loop reads CASSSLVPDTQYF. The CDR3, as DNA: TGTGCCAGCAGTTCTCTAGTGCCAGATACGCAGTATTTT.

This clone was recorded only once. The rearrangement links TRBV7-2 to TRBJ2-3; TRBD2 matches 7 bases. After removal of 5 bases from V and 1 base from J, the junction contained 9 bases not matched to a gene. The germline V gene has CDR1 SGHTA and CDR2 FQGNSA. This CDR3 comprises 16 residues. Here the CDR3 reads CASSRGSGVGTDTQYF. CDR3 DNA sequence: TGTGCCAGCAGCCGGGGCAGCGGGGTCGGCACAGATACGCAGTATTTT. Supplemented by reference TRBV7-2 and TRBJ2-3, the full variable domain reads GAGVSQSPSNKVTEKGKDVELRCDPISGHTALYWYRQSLGQGLEFLIYFQGNSAPDKSGLPSDRFSAERTGGSVSTLTIQRTQQEDSAVYLCASSRGSGVGTDTQYFGPGTRLTVL.

This clone was counted a single time. The rearrangement links TRBV7-3 to TRBJ2-6; D is ambiguous. The CDR3 is 15 amino acids. Germline-derived CDR1 and CDR2 are SGHTA and FQGTGA. V dropped 4 bases and J dropped 3 bases, with 10 bases sitting between them. In DNA, the CDR3 is TGTGCCAGCAGCTCGTCAGCGTTTGGGGCCAACGTCCTGACTTTC. Translated: CASSSSAFGANVLTF.

The chain has TRBV9 and TRBJ2-3; no clear D gene. Trimming cost V 4 bases and J 2 bases, with 17 bases left between them. The CDR3 contains 16 residues. CDR1 SGDLS and CDR2 YYNGEE come from the germline V gene. The CDR3, as DNA: TGTGCCAGCAGCCCCCCTGTGGCAGTTTCCACAGATACGCAGTATTTT. Translating it yields CASSPPVAVSTDTQYF.

Concerning this clone itself: Other DNA sequences within the sample encode an identical CDR3. The rearrangement joins TRBV7-9 to TRBJ2-2, with TRBD1 as a possible D gene (5 bases). V lost 1 base and J lost 5, with 8 bases in between. Germline V gene data show CDR1 as SEHNR and CDR2 as FQNEAQ (reference sequence). There are 14 residues in the CDR3. CDR3 sequence: CASSLEGLTGELFF. The CDR3 coding sequence is TGTGCCAGCAGCTTAGAGGGGCTGACCGGGGAGCTGTTTTTT.

The chain has TRBV6-4 and TRBJ1-2, with D tentatively TRBD1 (5 bases). From germline, CDR1 is MRHNA and CDR2 SNTAGT. Trimming left V 6 bases short and J 8 bases short, with 19 bases between. CDR3 size: 14 residues. CDR3 DNA: TGTGCCAGCAGCCCTGACAGTGCCACTATCGGCTACACCTTC. It encodes CASSPDSATIGYTF.

J is TRBJ2-5 and V is TRBV19; D is possibly TRBD1 (5 bases). CDR1 LNHDA and CDR2 SQIVND come from the germline V gene (reference sequence). This CDR3 comprises 13 residues. The V end lost 5 bases, the J end lost 2 bases, and 9 bases lay between the germline ends. The CDR3 protein is CASSLTEQETQYF. The CDR3 DNA is TGTGCCAGTAGTCTGACAGAACAAGAGACCCAGTACTTC.

The chain links TRBV7-9 to TRBJ2-1, with 9 bases that match TRBD2. Trimming at V came to 1 base and at J to 0 bases, leaving 4 bases not matched to a gene. The CDR3 loop spans 17 amino acids. Germline CDR1 and CDR2: SEHNR and FQNEAQ (reference sequence). In DNA form, the CDR3 reads TGTGCCAGCAGCTTAGGAATGACTAGCGGCTCCTACAATGAGCAGTTCTTC. Its protein product is CASSLGMTSGSYNEQFF. Variable domain in full (rest from reference TRBV7-9 and TRBJ2-1): DTGVSQNPRHKITKRGQNVTFRCDPISEHNRLYWYRQTLGQGPEFLTYFQNEAQLEKSRLLSDRFSAERPKGSFSTLEIQRTEQGDSAMYLCASSLGMTSGSYNEQFFGPGTRLTVL.

Comments on this clone: Other nucleotide sequences in the sample specify the same CDR3. This chain links TRBV5-1 with TRBJ2-6, with D unclear. Deletions cut 3 bases from V and 0 bases from J, with 7 bases between. This CDR3 is built from 15 residues. Per germline, CDR1 SGHRS and CDR2 YFSETQ. The CDR3 nucleotides read TGCGCCAGCAGCTCGGATGGCTCTGGGGCCAACGTCCTGACTTTC. This codes for CASSSDGSGANVLTF.

This chain uses TRBV7-2 with TRBJ2-7, with TRBD2 identical over 8 bases. Germline V gives CDR1 SGHTA, CDR2 FQGNSA. Germline trimming cut 6 bases from V and 4 bases from J; bases unmatched to any gene: 8. CDR3 length: 14 amino acids. The CDR3 coding sequence is TGTGCCAGCAGGGACCCGGGAGGGCTTTACGAGCAGTACTTC. Its translation is CASRDPGGLYEQYF.

The chain recombines TRBV2 with TRBJ2-3, with unresolved D. Trimming shortened V by 6 bases and J by 6 bases, and 10 bases separated the two germline ends. Germline V gene lookup returns CDR1 SNHLY and CDR2 FYNNEI. The CDR3 consists of 12 residues. The CDR3 DNA reads as TGTGCCAGCAGCCCCACCGTGGATACGCAGTATTTT. Protein: CASSPTVDTQYF.

The gene calls are TRBV7-9 and TRBJ2-3, with 7 bases lining up with TRBD1. The CDR3 totals 15 residues. CDR1 and CDR2 from the germline V gene are SEHNR and FQNEAQ (reference sequence). V shed 5 bases and J 1 base; nucleotides not matched to a gene: 6. CDR3: CASSKGAGRTDTQYF. The CDR3 DNA sequence: TGTGCCAGCAGCAAGGGGGCAGGCCGCACAGATACGCAGTATTTT. Variable domain in full (rest from reference TRBV7-9 and TRBJ2-3): DTGVSQNPRHKITKRGQNVTFRCDPISEHNRLYWYRQTLGQGPEFLTYFQNEAQLEKSRLLSDRFSAERPKGSFSTLEIQRTEQGDSAMYLCASSKGAGRTDTQYFGPGTRLTVL.

The J gene is TRBJ2-4, the V gene TRBV5-1; no clear D. Trimming stripped 4 bases from V and 1 base from J, with 9 bases between. Germline CDR1 reads SGHRS; CDR2 reads YFSETQ. The CDR3 has 14 residues. CDR3 loop: CASSPDPAKNIQYF. The CDR3 nucleotides read TGCGCCAGCAGCCCCGATCCGGCCAAAAACATTCAGTACTTC.

This chain connects TRBV6-5 to TRBJ2-1, with no clear D. This CDR3 region has 12 residues. V lost 6 bases to trimming and J lost 6 bases, with 9 bases between them. Germline CDR1 reads MNHEY; CDR2 reads SVGAGI. CDR3 sequence: CASSRLPNEQFF. CDR3 sequence (DNA): TGTGCCAGCAGCCGCCTCCCCAATGAGCAGTTCTTC.

This clone came up once. The chain joins TRBV25-1 to TRBJ2-1, with 8 bases identical to TRBD1. Germline loops: CDR1 MGHDK, CDR2 SYGVNS. The junction had 9 bases not matched to a gene; V was cut back by 7 bases and J by 7 bases. The CDR3 spans 14 residues. In nucleotides, the CDR3 is TGTGCCAGCACTCCCACCCGGACAGGGAATGAGCAGTTCTTC. Translation: CASTPTRTGNEQFF.

The rearrangement uses TRBV18 and TRBJ2-1; D unclear. There are 12 residues in the CDR3. V lost 6 bases and J 8 bases, leaving 11 bases between the germline ends. The germline V gene has CDR1 KGHSH and CDR2 LQKENI. CDR3 sequence: CASSPRSDEQFF. In nucleotides, the CDR3 is TGTGCCAGCTCTCCAAGGAGCGATGAGCAGTTCTTC.

The CDR3, as DNA: TGTGCCAGTAGTGGGACTGGCGACGAGCAGTACTTC. It translates to CASSGTGDEQYF. The chain links TRBV19 to TRBJ2-7, with D possibly TRBD2 on 6 matching bases. The CDR3 extends over 12 amino acids. The germline CDR1 and CDR2 sequences are LNHDA and SQIVND (reference sequence). Trimming removed 5 bases from V and 5 bases from J, with 10 bases in between.

This chain connects TRBV9 to TRBJ1-2; TRBD1 agrees at 7 bases. This CDR3 contains 14 residues. Germline values: CDR1 SGDLS, CDR2 YYNGEE. J lost 1 base, V lost 6 bases, and 6 bases had no gene match. The CDR3 nucleotides are TGTGCCAGCACCAGGGACAGTTTTAACTATGGCTACACCTTC. Encoded protein: CASTRDSFNYGYTF.

This sequence joins TRBV7-2 and TRBJ2-1; 7 bases match TRBD2. The CDR3 has 16 amino acids. Germline V gives CDR1 SGHTA, CDR2 FQGNSA. The junction had 6 bases not matched to a gene; V was cut back by 1 base and J by 3 bases. The CDR3 DNA is TGTGCCAGCAGCTTAGTTCGACTAGCCGACTACAATGAGCAGTTCTTC. This codes for CASSLVRLADYNEQFF. The variable domain in full, completed from reference TRBV7-2 and TRBJ2-1, reads GAGVSQSPSNKVTEKGKDVELRCDPISGHTALYWYRQSLGQGLEFLIYFQGNSAPDKSGLPSDRFSAERTGGSVSTLTIQRTQQEDSAVYLCASSLVRLADYNEQFFGPGTRLTVL.

The chain combines TRBV6-1 with TRBJ1-1; D gene unclear. V gave up 5 bases and J gave up 4 bases, with 11 bases separating them. Germline CDR1 reads MNHNS; CDR2 reads SASEGT. The CDR3 totals 13 residues. The CDR3 region is CASSIEGSTEAFF. The DNA for the CDR3 is TGTGCCAGCAGTATAGAGGGTAGCACTGAAGCTTTCTTT.

Of note for this clone: In the same sample, other DNA sequences code for this CDR3. For the CDR3, the DNA is TGTGCCAGCAGACCAGGGGGCGACTATGGCTACACCTTC. Protein sequence: CASRPGGDYGYTF. The gene calls are TRBV6-1 and TRBJ1-2; 8 bases map to TRBD1. J was trimmed by 3 bases and V by 6 bases; bases with no gene match: 3. CDR3 length equals 13 residues. The germline V gene encodes CDR1 MNHNS and CDR2 SASEGT.

The CDR3 region has the DNA TGTGCCAGCAGCTTAGGACCTCAGCACACAGATACGCAGTATTTT. It encodes CASSLGPQHTDTQYF. The chain joins TRBV7-2 to TRBJ2-3; D not resolved. Trimming stripped 1 base from V and 2 bases from J, with 10 bases between. The germline gives CDR1 SGHTA, CDR2 FQGNSA. The CDR3 loop spans 15 amino acids.

The rearrangement joins TRBV19 to TRBJ2-1; tentatively, D is TRBD2 (6 bases). The CDR3 is 17 residues long. The ends were cut back, 4 bases at V and 0 bases at J, with 16 bases in the middle. Per germline, CDR1 LNHDA and CDR2 SQIVND (reference sequence). CDR3 loop: CASSSGRFQSSYNEQFF. The CDR3 DNA reads as TGTGCCAGTAGTAGTGGGAGGTTCCAGAGCTCCTACAATGAGCAGTTCTTC.

The genes are TRBV9 and TRBJ2-2; 9 nucleotides align to TRBD2. This CDR3 is 16 amino acids long. Germline trimming cut 4 bases from V and 0 bases from J; bases unmatched to any gene: 4. Germline lookup yields CDR1 SGDLS and CDR2 YYNGEE. The CDR3, as DNA: TGTGCCAGCAGCCCCGGACTAGCGCCGAACACCGGGGAGCTGTTTTTT. It translates to CASSPGLAPNTGELFF.